Following are 13 T cell receptor beta chains from one sample sequenced in a study of identical twins. A single record per CDR3 protein comes from TCRdb applying MiXCR to the 5' RACE reads. The sample records 520,000 or so distinct CDR3 sequences, less than 25% being singletons. These sequences were also reported in another study, on T cells expressing NK-cell markers.

Sequencing was done on a sample of CD4+ T cells sorted from blood. The receptors here all came from a woman in her late teens or twenties in good health.

The chain links TRBV6-5 to TRBJ2-7; 7 positions agree with TRBD1. The CDR3 is 14 amino acids. CDR1 and CDR2 from the germline V gene are MNHEY and SVGAGI. V dropped 2 bases and J dropped 2; count of bases not matched to a gene: 3. The CDR3 here is CASSYNQGAYEQYF. The CDR3 DNA reads as TGTGCCAGCAGTTACAATCAGGGGGCCTACGAGCAGTACTTC.

The chain uses TRBV5-6 and TRBJ1-2; D call uncertain. Trimming took 2 bases from V and 4 from J, leaving 9 bases between them. Germline V gives CDR1 SGHDT, CDR2 YYEEEE. The CDR3 runs 13 residues. CDR3 sequence: CASSLTKLYGYTF. As DNA, the CDR3 is TGTGCCAGCAGCTTAACAAAACTCTATGGCTACACCTTC.

Only a few counts were recorded for this clonotype. This chain connects TRBV7-2 to TRBJ2-1, with TRBD2 identical over 7 bases. The germline V gene encodes CDR1 SGHTA and CDR2 FQGNSA. The CDR3 extends over 12 amino acids. V dropped 5 bases and J dropped 9; count of bases not matched to a gene: 4. CDR3 nucleotides: TGTGCCAGCAGCCGACAGCGGGGTGAGCAGTTCTTC. Translated: CASSRQRGEQFF.

The J gene is TRBJ1-1, the V gene TRBV11-2, with a tentative D call TRBD1 (5 bases). The CDR3 extends over 14 amino acids. Trimming pared 2 bases from V and 7 bases from J, leaving 14 bases between. Germline CDR1 SGHAT, CDR2 FQNNGV. The CDR3 is CASSLQGFNFEAFF. For the CDR3, the DNA is TGTGCCAGCAGCTTACAGGGTTTCAATTTTGAAGCTTTCTTT.

CDR3 sequence (DNA): TGCAGTGCTAGAGATCGTCCGGAGGTAGCGGGGACCTACAATGAGCAGTTCTTC. Translating gives CSARDRPEVAGTYNEQFF. The chain combines TRBV20-1 with TRBJ2-1, with 8 positions matching TRBD2. The CDR3 consists of 18 residues. Germline CDR1 and CDR2: DFQATT and SNEGSKA (reference sequence). The V gene end was trimmed by 0 bases and the J gene end by 2 bases; junction bases not matched to a gene: 12.

This sequence joins TRBV29-1 and TRBJ2-5; 8 bases map to TRBD2. The CDR3 extends over 14 amino acids. Germline CDR1 SQVTM, CDR2 ANQGSEA. V was clipped by 7 bases and J by 6 bases; unmatched bases: 13. CDR3 region: CSAFVAGGAKTQYF. CDR3 bases: TGCAGCGCCTTCGTTGCGGGGGGAGCGAAGACCCAGTACTTC.

This clonotype was counted a few times. The chain carries TRBV29-1 and TRBJ2-7, with a weak D call TRBD2 (6 bases). V was pared by 7 bases and J by 3 bases, with 13 bases between. The germline V gene encodes CDR1 SQVTM and CDR2 ANQGSEA. The CDR3 totals 12 residues. The CDR3 DNA is TGCAGCGCCGGGACTGCCCTCTACGAGCAGTACTTC. Residues: CSAGTALYEQYF.

The chain carries TRBV10-1 and TRBJ1-2, with D possibly being TRBD1 (5 bases). CDR1 and CDR2 (germline): WNHNN, SYGVQD (reference sequence). V lost 3 bases, J lost 4 bases, and 9 bases lay in between. The CDR3 consists of 13 residues. CDR3 DNA: TGCGCCAGCAGTGAAATGGGGACCTATGGCTACACCTTC. This gives the protein CASSEMGTYGYTF.

The chain joins TRBV2 to TRBJ1-1; 9 nucleotides line up with TRBD1. This CDR3 has 14 amino acids. V gave up 5 bases and J gave up 4 bases; unmatched junction bases: 5. Germline V gene sequence: CDR1 SNHLY, CDR2 FYNNEI. CDR3 sequence reads: CASSRQGEGTEAFF. CDR3 in DNA: TGTGCCAGCAGTCGACAGGGGGAAGGCACTGAAGCTTTCTTT.

This clonotype appeared a few times. The chain uses TRBV12-3 or TRBV12-4 and TRBJ2-1; unclear D gene. The CDR3 is 13 amino acids. V gave up 3 bases and J gave up 8 bases, with 11 bases separating them. The CDR3 DNA sequence: TGTGCCAGCAGTTTTGGCGCCCTGGATGAGCAGTTCTTC. Its protein is CASSFGALDEQFF.

This clonotype has a count of ten or more. The CDR3 region is CASSYSRTGDNEQFF. CDR3 DNA sequence: TGTGCCAGCAGTTACTCCCGGACAGGGGACAATGAGCAGTTCTTC. The rearrangement uses TRBV6-5 and TRBJ2-1, with TRBD1 matching over 9 bases. The CDR3 totals 15 residues. Germline trimming cut 0 bases from V and 5 bases from J; bases unmatched to any gene: 2. CDR1 is MNHEY and CDR2 is SVGAGI in the germline V gene.

At least ten counts were recorded for this clonotype. The chain couples TRBV20-1 to TRBJ2-1; no firm D call. The CDR3 runs to 12 residues. Germline CDR1 DFQATT, CDR2 SNEGSKA (reference sequence). Trimming pared 2 bases from V and 4 bases from J, leaving 6 bases between. The CDR3 spells CSARRVYNEQFF. CDR3 bases: TGCAGTGCTAGACGGGTTTACAATGAGCAGTTCTTC.

The chain is built from TRBV6-2 or TRBV6-3 and TRBJ2-1; tentatively, D is TRBD2 (6 bases). Trimming pared 4 bases from V and 9 bases from J, leaving 19 bases between. Germline CDR1 MNHEY, CDR2 SVGEGT. The CDR3 consists of 15 residues. CDR3 region: CASSFGAGGLFEQFF. The CDR3 DNA reads as TGTGCCAGCAGTTTTGGAGCGGGTGGGCTGTTTGAGCAGTTCTTC.